The 12 T cell receptor beta chains below were found in one sample sequenced in a study of blood T cell repertoires in COVID-19. Assay: immunoSEQ multiplex PCR; the TCRdb copy retains only in-frame clones and omits some. This sample has 240,000 or so clones, with approximately 83% found just once. Sequenced: peripheral blood. The receptors were gathered from a man in his thirties or forties who had recovered from COVID-19.

The V call is TRBV19, the J call TRBJ2-3; TRBD1 matches 9 bases. Germline-derived CDR1 and CDR2 are LNHDA and SQIVND (reference sequence). The CDR3 is 14 amino acids. With 10 bases clipped from V and 2 bases from J, the junction kept 7 bases outside the gene matches. The CDR3 DNA reads TGTGCCACCTCCCGGGACAGGGTCACAGATACGCAGTATTTT. This sequence encodes CATSRDRVTDTQYF.

The V gene is TRBV6-2 or TRBV6-3, the J gene TRBJ1-1; the match to TRBD1 covers 8 bases. The germline CDR1 and CDR2 sequences are MNHEY and SVGEGT. V gave up 6 bases and J gave up 7 bases; unmatched junction bases: 1. The CDR3 runs to 11 residues. CDR3 amino acids: CASSGQGEAFF. DNA of the CDR3: TGTGCCAGCAGCGGACAGGGTGAAGCTTTCTTT.

This clone has just one count. As DNA, the CDR3 is TGTGCCAGCAGGGCTAACAGGGTTGGGCGCTACACCTTC. Protein product: CASRANRVGRYTF. This chain links TRBV13 with TRBJ1-2; D is possibly TRBD1 (6 bases). The germline V and J ends were trimmed by 6 bases and 9 bases, with 17 bases remaining between them. Germline loops: CDR1 PRHDT, CDR2 FYEKMQ (reference sequence). The CDR3 has 13 residues.

The gene calls are TRBV6-1 and TRBJ2-1, with 9 bases that match TRBD2. The CDR3 has 16 residues. Losses at the gene ends were 2 bases for V and 9 bases for J; bases not matched to a gene: 11. Germline values: CDR1 MNHNS, CDR2 SASEGT. The CDR3 here is CASSEKVAGVRREQFF. CDR3 DNA sequence: TGTGCCAGCAGTGAAAAAGTAGCGGGGGTTCGTCGTGAGCAGTTCTTC.

The rearrangement links TRBV10-1 to TRBJ2-1; 9 positions agree with TRBD2. This CDR3 is 14 amino acids long. Unmatched junction bases numbered 5, after V lost 4 bases and J lost 7 bases. Looked up from germline, CDR1 is WNHNN and CDR2 is SYGVQD (reference sequence). The CDR3: CASSVSGLANEQFF. The CDR3 DNA is TGCGCCAGCAGTGTTAGCGGACTAGCGAATGAGCAGTTCTTC.

V gene TRBV2 combines with J gene TRBJ1-5; no definite D call. Trimming took 4 bases from V and 2 from J, leaving 6 bases between them. The CDR3 has 13 residues. Germline V lookup: CDR1 SNHLY, CDR2 FYNNEI. CDR3 sequence: CASSVEGNQPQHF. The DNA of the CDR3 is TGTGCCAGCAGTGTGGAGGGCAATCAGCCCCAGCATTTT.

The chain recombines TRBV2 with TRBJ2-1, with 8 bases aligning to TRBD2. CDR3 length: 14 amino acids. Germline assignment: CDR1 SNHLY and CDR2 FYNNEI. Trimming took 7 bases from V and 3 from J; bases not matched to a gene: 5. As DNA, the CDR3 is TGTGCCAGCACTCTGCGGGGGGTCTACAATGAGCAGTTCTTC. It codes for CASTLRGVYNEQFF. The full variable domain, completed using reference TRBV2 and TRBJ2-1, is EPEVTQTPSHQVTQMGQEVILRCVPISNHLYFYWYRQILGQKVEFLVSFYNNEISEKSEIFDDQFSVERPDGSNFTLKIRSTKLEDSAMYFCASTLRGVYNEQFFGPGTRLTVL.

V is TRBV2 and J is TRBJ1-6; 7 nucleotides align to TRBD1. The CDR3 spans 22 residues. Trimming took 3 bases from V and 0 from J; bases not matched to a gene: 20. Per germline, CDR1 SNHLY and CDR2 FYNNEI. The CDR3 DNA reads as TGTGCCAGCAGTGAGGGTCTGGGTTACTCAGGGGGTATGAGCTCCTATAATTCACCCCTCCACTTT. Protein sequence: CASSEGLGYSGGMSSYNSPLHF.

A note on this clone: This same CDR3 is encoded by further DNA sequences in the sample. The V gene is TRBV2, the J gene TRBJ1-1; D unclear. Germline V lookup: CDR1 SNHLY, CDR2 FYNNEI. The CDR3 covers 13 residues. Trimming removed 4 bases at V and 0 bases at J, with 6 bases between. CDR3 sequence: CASSGQLNTEAFF. The CDR3 DNA is TGTGCCAGCAGTGGACAATTGAACACTGAAGCTTTCTTT.

The chain is built from TRBV9 and TRBJ2-1; no firm D call. This CDR3 region has 13 residues. Germline V gene lookup returns CDR1 SGDLS and CDR2 YYNGEE. The V gene lost 3 bases and the J gene lost 7 bases, with 11 bases spanning the gap. The CDR3 DNA sequence: TGTGCCAGCAGCGCCAATCTCCTAAATGAGCAGTTCTTC. Translated: CASSANLLNEQFF.

The rearrangement joins TRBV5-1 to TRBJ1-1, with D possibly TRBD1 on 5 matching bases. Germline V CDR1 and CDR2: SGHRS, YFSETQ. CDR3 size: 13 residues. V shed 4 bases and J shed 11 bases, with 18 bases lying between them. For the CDR3, the DNA is TGCGCCAGCAGCCTGGGACTCCCTTATCCGGCTTTCTTT. Its protein product is CASSLGLPYPAFF.

The V call is TRBV27, the J call TRBJ2-2; 15 positions match TRBD2. Germline V gives CDR1 MNHEY, CDR2 SMNVEV (reference sequence). The CDR3 runs to 20 residues. The V segment lost 7 bases and the J segment 5 bases; nucleotides outside the gene matches: 17. This chain's CDR3 is CASTLRGTSGGYRPTGELFF. For the CDR3, the DNA is TGTGCCAGCACCCTCCGGGGGACTAGCGGGGGGTACCGGCCGACCGGGGAGCTGTTTTTT.